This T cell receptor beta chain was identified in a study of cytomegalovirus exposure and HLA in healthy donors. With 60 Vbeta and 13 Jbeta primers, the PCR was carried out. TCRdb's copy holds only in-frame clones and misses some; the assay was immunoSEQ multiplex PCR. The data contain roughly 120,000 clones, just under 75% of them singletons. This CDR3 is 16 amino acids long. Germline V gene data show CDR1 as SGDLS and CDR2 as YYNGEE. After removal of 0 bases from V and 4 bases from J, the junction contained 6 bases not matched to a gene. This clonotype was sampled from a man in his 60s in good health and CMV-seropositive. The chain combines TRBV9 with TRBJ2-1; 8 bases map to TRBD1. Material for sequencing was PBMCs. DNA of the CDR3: TGTGCCAGCAGCGTAGCGCGCAGGGGGCTATACAATGAGCAGTTCTTC. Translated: CASSVARRGLYNEQFF.